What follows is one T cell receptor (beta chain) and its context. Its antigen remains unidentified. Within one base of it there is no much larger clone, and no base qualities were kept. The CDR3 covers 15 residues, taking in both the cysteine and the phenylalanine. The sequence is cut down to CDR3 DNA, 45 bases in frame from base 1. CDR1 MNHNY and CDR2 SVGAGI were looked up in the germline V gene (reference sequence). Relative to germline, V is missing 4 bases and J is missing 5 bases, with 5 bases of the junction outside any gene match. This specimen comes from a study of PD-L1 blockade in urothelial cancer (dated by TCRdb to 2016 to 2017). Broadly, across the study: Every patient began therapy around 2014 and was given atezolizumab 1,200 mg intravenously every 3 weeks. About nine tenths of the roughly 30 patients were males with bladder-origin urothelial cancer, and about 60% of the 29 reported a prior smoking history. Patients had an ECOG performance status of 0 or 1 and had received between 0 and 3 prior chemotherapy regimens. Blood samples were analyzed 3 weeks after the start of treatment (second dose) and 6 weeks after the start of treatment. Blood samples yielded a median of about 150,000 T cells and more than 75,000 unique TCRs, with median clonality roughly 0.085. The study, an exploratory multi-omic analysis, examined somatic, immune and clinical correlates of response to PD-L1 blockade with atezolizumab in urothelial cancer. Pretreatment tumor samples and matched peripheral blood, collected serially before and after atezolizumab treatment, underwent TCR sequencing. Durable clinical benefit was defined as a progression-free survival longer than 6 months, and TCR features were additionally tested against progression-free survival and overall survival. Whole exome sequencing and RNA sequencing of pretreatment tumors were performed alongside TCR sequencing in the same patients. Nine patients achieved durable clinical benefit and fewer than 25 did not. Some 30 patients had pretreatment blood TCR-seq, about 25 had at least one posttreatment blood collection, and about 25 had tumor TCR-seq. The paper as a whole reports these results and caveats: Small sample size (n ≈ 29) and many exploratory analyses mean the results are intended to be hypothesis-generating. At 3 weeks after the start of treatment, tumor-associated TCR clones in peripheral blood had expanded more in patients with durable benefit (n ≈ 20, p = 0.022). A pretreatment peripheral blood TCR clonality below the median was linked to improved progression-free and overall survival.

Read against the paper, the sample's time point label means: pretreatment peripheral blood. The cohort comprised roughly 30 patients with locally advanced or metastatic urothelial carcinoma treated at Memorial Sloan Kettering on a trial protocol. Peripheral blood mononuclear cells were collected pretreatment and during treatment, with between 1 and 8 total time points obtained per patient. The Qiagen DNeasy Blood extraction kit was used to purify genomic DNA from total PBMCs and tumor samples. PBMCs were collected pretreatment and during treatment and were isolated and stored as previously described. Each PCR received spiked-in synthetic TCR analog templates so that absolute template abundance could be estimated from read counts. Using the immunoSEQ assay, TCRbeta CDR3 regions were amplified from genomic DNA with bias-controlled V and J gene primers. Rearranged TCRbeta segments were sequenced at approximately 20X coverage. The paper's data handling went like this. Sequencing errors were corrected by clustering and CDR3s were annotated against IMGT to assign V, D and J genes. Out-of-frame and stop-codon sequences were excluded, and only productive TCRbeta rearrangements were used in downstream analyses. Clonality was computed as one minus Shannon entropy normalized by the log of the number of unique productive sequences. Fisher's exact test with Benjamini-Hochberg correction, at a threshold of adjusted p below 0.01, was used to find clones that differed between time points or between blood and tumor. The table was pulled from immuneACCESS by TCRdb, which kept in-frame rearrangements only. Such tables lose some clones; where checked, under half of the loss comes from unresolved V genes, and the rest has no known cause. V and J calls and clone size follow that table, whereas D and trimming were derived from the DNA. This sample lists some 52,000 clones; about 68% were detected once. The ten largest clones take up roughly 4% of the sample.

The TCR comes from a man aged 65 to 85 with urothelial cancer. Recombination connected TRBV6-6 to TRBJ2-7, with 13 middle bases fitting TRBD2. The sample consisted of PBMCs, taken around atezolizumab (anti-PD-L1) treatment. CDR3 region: CASSFGTSGKDEQYF. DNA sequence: TGTGCCAGCAGTTTCGGGACTAGCGGGAAGGACGAGCAGTACTTC.